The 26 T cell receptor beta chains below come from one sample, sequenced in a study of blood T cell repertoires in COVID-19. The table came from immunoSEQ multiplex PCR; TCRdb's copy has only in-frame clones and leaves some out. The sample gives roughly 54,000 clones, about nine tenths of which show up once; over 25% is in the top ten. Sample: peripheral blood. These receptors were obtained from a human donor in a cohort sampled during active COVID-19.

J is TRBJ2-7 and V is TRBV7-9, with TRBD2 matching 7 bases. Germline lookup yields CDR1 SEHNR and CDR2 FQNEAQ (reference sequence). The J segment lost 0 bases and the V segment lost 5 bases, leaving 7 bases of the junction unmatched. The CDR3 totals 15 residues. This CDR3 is CASSPWRGSSYEQYF. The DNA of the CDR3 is TGTGCCAGCAGCCCGTGGCGGGGGAGCTCCTACGAGCAGTACTTC.

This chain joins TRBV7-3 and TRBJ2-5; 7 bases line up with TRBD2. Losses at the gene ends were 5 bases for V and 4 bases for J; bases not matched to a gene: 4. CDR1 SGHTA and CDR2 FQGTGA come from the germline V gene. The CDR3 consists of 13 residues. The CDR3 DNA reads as TGTGCCAGCAGCCTAGGGGAGGGAGAGACCCAGTACTTC. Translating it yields CASSLGEGETQYF.

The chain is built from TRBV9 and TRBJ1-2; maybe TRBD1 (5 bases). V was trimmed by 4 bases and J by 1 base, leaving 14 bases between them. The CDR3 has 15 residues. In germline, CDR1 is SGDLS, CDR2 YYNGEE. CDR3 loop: CASSPPEGINYGYTF. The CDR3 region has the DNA TGTGCCAGCAGCCCCCCGGAGGGGATTAACTATGGCTACACCTTC. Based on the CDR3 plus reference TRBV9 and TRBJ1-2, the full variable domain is DSGVTQTPKHLITATGQRVTLRCSPRSGDLSVYWYQQSLDQGLQFLIQYYNGEERAKGNILERFSAQQFPDLHSELNLSSLELGDSALYFCASSPPEGINYGYTFGSGTRLTVV.

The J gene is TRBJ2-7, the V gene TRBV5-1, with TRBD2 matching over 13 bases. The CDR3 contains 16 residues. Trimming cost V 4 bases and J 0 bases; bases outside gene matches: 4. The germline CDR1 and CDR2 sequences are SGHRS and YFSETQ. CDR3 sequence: CASSVTSGRFSYEQYF. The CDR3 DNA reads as TGCGCCAGCAGCGTGACTAGCGGGAGGTTCTCCTACGAGCAGTACTTC.

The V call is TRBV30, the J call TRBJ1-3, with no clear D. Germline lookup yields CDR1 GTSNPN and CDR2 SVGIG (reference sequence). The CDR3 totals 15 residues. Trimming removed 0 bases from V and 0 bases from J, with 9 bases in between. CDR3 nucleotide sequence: TGTGCCTGGAGTGTTGGTCTGAGCTCTGGAAACACCATATATTTT. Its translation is CAWSVGLSSGNTIYF.

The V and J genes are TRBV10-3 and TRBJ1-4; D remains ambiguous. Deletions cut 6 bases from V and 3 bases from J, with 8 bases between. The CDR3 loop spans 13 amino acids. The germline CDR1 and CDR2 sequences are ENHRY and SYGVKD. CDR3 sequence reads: CAISPEANEKLFF. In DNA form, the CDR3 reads TGTGCCATCAGCCCAGAGGCTAATGAAAAACTGTTTTTT.

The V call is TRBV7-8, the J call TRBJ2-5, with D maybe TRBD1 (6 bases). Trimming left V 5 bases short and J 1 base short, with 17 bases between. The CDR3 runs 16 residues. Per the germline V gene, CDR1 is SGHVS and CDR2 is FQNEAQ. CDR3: CASSPIGQLSQETQYF. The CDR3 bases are TGTGCCAGCAGCCCGATAGGACAGCTTTCCCAAGAGACCCAGTACTTC.

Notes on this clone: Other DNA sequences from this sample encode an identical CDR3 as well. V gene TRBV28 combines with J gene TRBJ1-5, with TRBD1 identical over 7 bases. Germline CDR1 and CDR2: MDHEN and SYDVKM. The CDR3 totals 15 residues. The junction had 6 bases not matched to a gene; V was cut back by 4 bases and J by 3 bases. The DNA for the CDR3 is TGTGCCAGCAGTTCCCCGACAGGGATCAATCAGCCCCAGCATTTT. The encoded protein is CASSSPTGINQPQHF.

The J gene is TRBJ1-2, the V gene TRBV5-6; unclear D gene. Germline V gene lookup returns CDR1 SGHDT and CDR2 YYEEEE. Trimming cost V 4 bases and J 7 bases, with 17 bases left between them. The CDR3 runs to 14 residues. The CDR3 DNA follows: TGTGCCAGCAGCCCTGGGCCCTTCGGTGGTGGCTACACCTTC. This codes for CASSPGPFGGGYTF.

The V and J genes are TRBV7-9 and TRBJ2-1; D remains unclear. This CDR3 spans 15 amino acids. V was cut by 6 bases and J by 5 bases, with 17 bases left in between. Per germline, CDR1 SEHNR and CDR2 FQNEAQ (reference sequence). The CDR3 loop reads CASSPRSRPNNEQFF. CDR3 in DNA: TGTGCCAGCAGTCCAAGGTCCAGGCCGAACAATGAGCAGTTCTTC.

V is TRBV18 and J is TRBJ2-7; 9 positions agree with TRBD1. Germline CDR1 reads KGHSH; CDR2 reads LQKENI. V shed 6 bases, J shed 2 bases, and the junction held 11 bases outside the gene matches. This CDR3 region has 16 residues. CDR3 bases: TGTGCCAGCTCGCAGGCAGGGACAGGGAAAGCCTACGAGCAGTACTTC. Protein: CASSQAGTGKAYEQYF.

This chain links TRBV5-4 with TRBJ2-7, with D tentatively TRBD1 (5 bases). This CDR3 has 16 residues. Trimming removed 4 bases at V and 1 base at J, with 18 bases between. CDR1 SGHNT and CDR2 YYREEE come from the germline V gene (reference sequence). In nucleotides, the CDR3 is TGTGCCAGCAGCCTTAGTAGGGGCGCGGATTCCTACGAGCAGTACTTC. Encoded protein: CASSLSRGADSYEQYF.

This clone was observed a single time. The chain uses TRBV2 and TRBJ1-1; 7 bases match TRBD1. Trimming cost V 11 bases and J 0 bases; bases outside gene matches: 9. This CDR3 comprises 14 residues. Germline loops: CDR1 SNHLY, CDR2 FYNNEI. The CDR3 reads CAVIPTGMNTEAFF. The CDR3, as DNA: TGTGCCGTCATTCCGACAGGGATGAACACTGAAGCTTTCTTT.

The CDR3 nucleotides read TGTGCCAGCAGCGTACTAGCGGGGGGATCAGATACGCAGTATTTT. It yields the protein CASSVLAGGSDTQYF. The J gene is TRBJ2-3, the V gene TRBV7-7; TRBD2 agrees at 12 bases. Trimming took 5 bases from V and 4 from J; bases not matched to a gene: 4. In germline, CDR1 is SSHAT, CDR2 FNYEAQ (reference sequence). The CDR3 contains 15 residues.

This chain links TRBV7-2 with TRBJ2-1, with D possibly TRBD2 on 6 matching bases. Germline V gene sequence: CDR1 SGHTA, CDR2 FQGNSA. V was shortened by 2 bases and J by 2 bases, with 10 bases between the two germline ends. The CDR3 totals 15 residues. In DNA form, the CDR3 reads TGTGCCAGCAGCTTATTTAGCGGAGCCTACAATGAGCAGTTCTTC. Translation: CASSLFSGAYNEQFF.

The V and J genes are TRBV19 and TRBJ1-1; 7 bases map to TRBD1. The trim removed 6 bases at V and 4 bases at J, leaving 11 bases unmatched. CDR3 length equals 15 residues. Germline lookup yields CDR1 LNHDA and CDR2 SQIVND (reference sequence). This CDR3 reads CASRTNRGVFTEAFF. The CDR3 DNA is TGTGCCAGTAGGACAAACAGGGGAGTGTTCACTGAAGCTTTCTTT.

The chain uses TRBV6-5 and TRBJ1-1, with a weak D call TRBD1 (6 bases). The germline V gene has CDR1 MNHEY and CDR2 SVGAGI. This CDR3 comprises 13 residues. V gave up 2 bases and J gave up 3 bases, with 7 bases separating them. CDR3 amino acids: CASSYRTDTEAFF. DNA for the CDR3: TGTGCCAGCAGTTACCGGACAGACACTGAAGCTTTCTTT.

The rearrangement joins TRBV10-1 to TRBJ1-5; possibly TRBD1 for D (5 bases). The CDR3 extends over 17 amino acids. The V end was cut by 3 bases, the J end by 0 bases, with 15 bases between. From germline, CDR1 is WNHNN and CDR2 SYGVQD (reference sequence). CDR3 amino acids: CASSDIYSTDSNQPQHF. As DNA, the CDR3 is TGCGCCAGCAGTGATATTTACTCGACAGATAGCAATCAGCCCCAGCATTTT.

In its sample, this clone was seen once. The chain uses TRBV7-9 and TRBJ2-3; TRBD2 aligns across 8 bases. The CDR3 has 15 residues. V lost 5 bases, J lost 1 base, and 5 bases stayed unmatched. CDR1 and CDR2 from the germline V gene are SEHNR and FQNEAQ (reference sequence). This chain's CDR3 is CASSPTGGGTDTQYF. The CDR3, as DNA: TGTGCCAGCAGCCCAACGGGAGGGGGCACAGATACGCAGTATTTT.

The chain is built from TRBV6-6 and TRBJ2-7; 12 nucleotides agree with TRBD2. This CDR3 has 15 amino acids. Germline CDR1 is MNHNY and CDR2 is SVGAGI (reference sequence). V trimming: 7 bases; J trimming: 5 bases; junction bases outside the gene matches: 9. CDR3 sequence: CASNASGGENDEQYF. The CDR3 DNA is TGTGCCAGCAATGCTAGCGGGGGGGAAAACGACGAGCAGTACTTC.

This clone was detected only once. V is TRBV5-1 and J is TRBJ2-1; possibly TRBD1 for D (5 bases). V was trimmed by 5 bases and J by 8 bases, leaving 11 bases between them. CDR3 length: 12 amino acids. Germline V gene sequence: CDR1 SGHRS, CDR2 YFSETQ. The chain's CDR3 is CASSLQGYEQFF. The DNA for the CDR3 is TGCGCCAGCAGTCTGCAGGGATATGAGCAGTTCTTC.

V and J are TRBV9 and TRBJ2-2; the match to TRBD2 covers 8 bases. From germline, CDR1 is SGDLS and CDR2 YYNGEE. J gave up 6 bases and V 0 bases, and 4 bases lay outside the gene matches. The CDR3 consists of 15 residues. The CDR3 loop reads CASSVAGGVSGELFF. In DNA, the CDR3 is TGTGCCAGCAGCGTAGCCGGGGGGGTATCCGGGGAGCTGTTTTTT. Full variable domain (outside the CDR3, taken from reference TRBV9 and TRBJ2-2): DSGVTQTPKHLITATGQRVTLRCSPRSGDLSVYWYQQSLDQGLQFLIQYYNGEERAKGNILERFSAQQFPDLHSELNLSSLELGDSALYFCASSVAGGVSGELFFGEGSRLTVL.

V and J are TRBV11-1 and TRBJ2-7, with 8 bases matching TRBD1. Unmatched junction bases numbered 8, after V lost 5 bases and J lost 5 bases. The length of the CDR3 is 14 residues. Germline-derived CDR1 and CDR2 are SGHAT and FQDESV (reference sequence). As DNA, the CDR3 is TGTGCCAGCAGCCGGTTGACAGGGGAGAACGAGCAGTACTTC. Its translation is CASSRLTGENEQYF.

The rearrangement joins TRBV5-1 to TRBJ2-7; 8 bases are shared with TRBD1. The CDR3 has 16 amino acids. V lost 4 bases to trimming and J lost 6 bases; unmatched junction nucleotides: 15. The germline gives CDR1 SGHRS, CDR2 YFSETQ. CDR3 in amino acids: CASSPNPDRVLFEQYF. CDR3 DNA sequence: TGCGCCAGCAGCCCTAACCCGGACAGGGTTTTATTCGAGCAGTACTTC. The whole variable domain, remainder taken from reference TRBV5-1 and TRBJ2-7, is KAGVTQTPRYLIKTRGQQVTLSCSPISGHRSVSWYQQTPGQGLQFLFEYFSETQRNKGNFPGRFSGRQFSNSRSEMNVSTLELGDSALYLCASSPNPDRVLFEQYFGPGTRLTVT.

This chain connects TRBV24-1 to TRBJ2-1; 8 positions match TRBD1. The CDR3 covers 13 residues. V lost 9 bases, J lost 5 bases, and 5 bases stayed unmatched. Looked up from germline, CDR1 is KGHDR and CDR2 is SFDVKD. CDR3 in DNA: TGTGCCACCGTTGGACAGGGCAACAATGAGCAGTTCTTC. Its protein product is CATVGQGNNEQFF.

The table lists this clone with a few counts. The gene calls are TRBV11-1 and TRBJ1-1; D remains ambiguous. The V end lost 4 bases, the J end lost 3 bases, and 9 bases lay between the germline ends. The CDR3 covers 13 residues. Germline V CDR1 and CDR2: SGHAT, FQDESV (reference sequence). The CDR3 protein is CASSSTEDTEAFF. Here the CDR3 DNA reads TGTGCCAGCAGCTCTACCGAGGACACTGAAGCTTTCTTT.